The 27 T cell receptor beta chains below were found in one sample sequenced in a study of cytomegalovirus exposure and HLA in healthy donors. Vbeta (60) and Jbeta (13) primers were used in the PCR. Using immunoSEQ multiplex PCR, the repertoire was profiled, and TCRdb retains in-frame clones only, with some absent. In the table there are about 120,000 clones, 67% of which are singletons. Sequencing was performed on PBMCs. These receptors all stem from a man younger than 35 in good health and CMV-seropositive.

This chain uses TRBV4-1 with TRBJ2-7, with 9 bases fitting TRBD1. V lost 0 bases and J lost 2; bases outside the gene matches: 5. The CDR3 spans 16 residues. The germline gives CDR1 MGHRA, CDR2 YSYEKL. The CDR3 here is CASSQDSTGGTYEQYF. DNA of the CDR3: TGCGCCAGCAGCCAAGATTCAACAGGGGGCACCTACGAGCAGTACTTC.

This clone was seen ten or more times. V usage is TRBV27 and J usage is TRBJ2-1, with 10 positions matching TRBD2. The CDR3 has 15 amino acids. Trimming cost V 8 bases and J 7 bases; bases outside gene matches: 11. Germline V lookup: CDR1 MNHEY, CDR2 SMNVEV (reference sequence). CDR3 bases: TGTGCCAGCCCCGGGACTAGCGTTAAGGGGAATGAGCAGTTCTTC. Protein sequence: CASPGTSVKGNEQFF.

J is TRBJ2-6 and V is TRBV28, with D hard to call. The CDR3 is 15 amino acids. Germline CDR1 and CDR2: MDHEN and SYDVKM. Trimming took 3 bases from V and 1 from J, leaving 7 bases between them. CDR3: CASSLVESGANVLTF. CDR3 sequence (DNA): TGTGCCAGCAGTTTGGTCGAGTCTGGGGCCAACGTCCTGACTTTC.

The rearrangement joins TRBV28 to TRBJ1-1; 8 nucleotides align to TRBD1. The CDR3 runs 16 residues. Germline values: CDR1 MDHEN, CDR2 SYDVKM. J lost 3 bases, V lost 3 bases, and 9 bases had no gene match. CDR3 region: CASSFRQGTWDTEAFF. The CDR3 nucleotides read TGTGCCAGCAGTTTTCGACAGGGGACATGGGACACTGAAGCTTTCTTT.

The V gene is TRBV29-1, the J gene TRBJ2-1, with TRBD2 identical over 8 bases. Germline loops: CDR1 SQVTM, CDR2 ANQGSEA. This CDR3 is built from 15 residues. Trimming took 5 bases from V and 3 from J; bases not matched to a gene: 9. The CDR3, as DNA: TGCAGCGTTACTGGCGGGGGGACCTACTACAATGAGCAGTTCTTC. It is translated as CSVTGGGTYYNEQFF.

This clone was seen more than once but under ten times. The chain employs TRBV7-2 and TRBJ1-6, with D perhaps matching TRBD1 (5 bases). The CDR3 has 15 amino acids. V was shortened by 3 bases and J by 7 bases, with 13 bases between the two germline ends. Germline V lookup: CDR1 SGHTA, CDR2 FQGNSA. The CDR3 sequence is CASSFGQGGNSPLHF. CDR3 DNA sequence: TGTGCCAGCAGCTTCGGGCAGGGCGGCAATTCACCCCTCCACTTT.

This chain connects TRBV27 to TRBJ2-7; D is unresolved. From germline, CDR1 is MNHEY and CDR2 SMNVEV (reference sequence). V lost 7 bases and J lost 3, with 10 bases in between. There are 12 residues in the CDR3. CDR3 bases: TGTGCCAGCATGTCCTACCACTACGAGCAGTACTTC. Its translation: CASMSYHYEQYF.

The J gene is TRBJ1-2, the V gene TRBV28, with a possible D match to TRBD1 (5 bases). V dropped 7 bases and J dropped 6 bases, with 15 bases sitting between them. The CDR3 consists of 13 residues. Germline assignment: CDR1 MDHEN and CDR2 SYDVKM. The CDR3 nucleotides read TGTGCCAGCAATGCCAGGGCTTGGGATGGCTACACCTTC. Protein: CASNARAWDGYTF.

This rearrangement joins TRBV10-3 to TRBJ2-7; TRBD1 matches at 8 bases. The CDR3 is 15 residues long. Looked up from germline, CDR1 is ENHRY and CDR2 is SYGVKD. The junction had 9 bases not matched to a gene; V was cut back by 6 bases and J by 2 bases. The CDR3 sequence is CAISSGTGIPYEQYF. In DNA form, the CDR3 reads TGTGCCATCAGCTCCGGGACAGGAATTCCCTACGAGCAGTACTTC.

The V gene is TRBV5-6, the J gene TRBJ1-1, with a tentative D call TRBD1 (6 bases). CDR1 and CDR2 from the germline V gene are SGHDT and YYEEEE. The CDR3 sequence is 16 residues long. Trimming cost V 4 bases and J 0 bases, with 16 bases left between them. The chain's CDR3 is CASSRRTERMNTEAFF. In DNA, the CDR3 is TGTGCCAGCAGCCGGCGGACAGAGAGAATGAACACTGAAGCTTTCTTT. Full variable domain (rest looked up from reference TRBV5-6 and TRBJ1-1): DAGVTQSPTHLIKTRGQQVTLRCSPKSGHDTVSWYQQALGQGPQFIFQYYEEEERQRGNFPDRFSGHQFPNYSSELNVNALLLGDSALYLCASSRRTERMNTEAFFGQGTRLTVV.

This rearrangement joins TRBV6-5 to TRBJ1-5, with 10 bases matching TRBD1. The CDR3 runs 14 residues. Trimming cost V 5 bases and J 9 bases; bases outside gene matches: 7. Germline CDR1 reads MNHEY; CDR2 reads SVGAGI. CDR3 nucleotide sequence: TGTGCCAGCAGTAGAGGACAGGGGGGTTGGCCCCAGCATTTT. Protein: CASSRGQGGWPQHF.

This sequence joins TRBV7-2 and TRBJ2-1; 10 bases match TRBD1. The V and J ends lost 4 bases and 2 bases, in that order; junction bases with no gene match: 2. This CDR3 spans 15 amino acids. Germline V gene data show CDR1 as SGHTA and CDR2 as FQGNSA. CDR3 sequence reads: CASSSGQGAYNEQFF. CDR3 in DNA: TGTGCCAGCAGCTCCGGACAGGGGGCCTACAATGAGCAGTTCTTC.

V and J are TRBV18 and TRBJ1-1; D not certain. This CDR3 contains 15 residues. The V end lost 7 bases, the J end lost 1 base, and 16 bases lay between the germline ends. Germline V gene data show CDR1 as KGHSH and CDR2 as LQKENI. The chain's CDR3 is CASFTTPRQNTEAFF. In nucleotides, the CDR3 is TGTGCCAGCTTCACCACCCCCAGGCAGAACACTGAAGCTTTCTTT.

The V call is TRBV11-2, the J call TRBJ2-5; a weak D match, TRBD1 (6 bases). V lost 5 bases and J lost 0, with 10 bases in between. Per the germline V gene, CDR1 is SGHAT and CDR2 is FQNNGV. This CDR3 has 14 residues. CDR3 DNA: TGTGCCAGCAGCCCCCGACAGGACCAAGAGACCCAGTACTTC. The encoded protein is CASSPRQDQETQYF.

This sequence joins TRBV5-1 and TRBJ2-5, with 7 nucleotides matching TRBD2. There are 15 residues in the CDR3. Germline V gene data show CDR1 as SGHRS and CDR2 as YFSETQ. Trimming removed 3 bases from V and 4 bases from J; junction bases left unmatched: 9. DNA for the CDR3: TGCGCCAGCAGCTACACTCCCACGGGGGGAGAGACCCAGTACTTC. Protein product: CASSYTPTGGETQYF.

A single count supports this clone. The J gene is TRBJ2-7, the V gene TRBV6-6; 7 bases agree with TRBD2. CDR1 is MNHNY and CDR2 is SVGAGI in the germline V gene (reference sequence). Trimming cost V 0 bases and J 6 bases; bases outside gene matches: 8. CDR3 length: 15 residues. For the CDR3, the DNA is TGTGCCAGCAGTTACTCGAGGGAGGGTTCCCCCGAGCAGTACGTC. This sequence encodes CASSYSREGSPEQYV.

The chain joins TRBV5-1 to TRBJ2-7, with 11 bases identical to TRBD1. CDR3 length: 14 amino acids. Germline V gene sequence: CDR1 SGHRS, CDR2 YFSETQ. With 2 bases clipped from V and 3 bases from J, the junction kept 1 base outside the gene matches. The CDR3 region has the DNA TGCGCCAGCAGCTTCGGGACAGGGGGCTACGAGCAGTACGTC. This encodes CASSFGTGGYEQYV.

The chain employs TRBV2 and TRBJ1-5, with 7 bases lining up with TRBD1. Losses at the gene ends were 6 bases for V and 11 bases for J; bases not matched to a gene: 7. This CDR3 comprises 12 residues. From germline, CDR1 is SNHLY and CDR2 FYNNEI. The CDR3 DNA sequence: TGTGCCAGCAGCCCATTGACAGGGACCCAGCATTTT. It translates to CASSPLTGTQHF. Combining the CDR3 with reference TRBV2 and TRBJ1-5 gives the whole variable domain EPEVTQTPSHQVTQMGQEVILRCVPISNHLYFYWYRQILGQKVEFLVSFYNNEISEKSEIFDDQFSVERPDGSNFTLKIRSTKLEDSAMYFCASSPLTGTQHFGDGTRLSIL.

The chain employs TRBV4-1 and TRBJ1-6; D is ambiguous. Trimming took off 3 bases at V and 0 bases at J, with 12 bases between the two ends. Germline V lookup: CDR1 MGHRA, CDR2 YSYEKL. The CDR3 extends over 17 amino acids. CDR3 amino acids: CASSHDGGSSYNSPLHF. CDR3 bases: TGCGCCAGCAGCCATGACGGCGGGAGCTCCTATAATTCACCCCTCCACTTT.

The chain combines TRBV4-1 with TRBJ2-1; a weak D match, TRBD2 (5 bases). The germline gives CDR1 MGHRA, CDR2 YSYEKL. V was clipped by 1 base and J by 0 bases, with 10 bases between them. The CDR3 has 16 residues. CDR3 sequence: CASSQVGGSSYNEQFF. The CDR3 nucleotides read TGCGCCAGCAGCCAAGTTGGTGGGAGCTCCTACAATGAGCAGTTCTTC.

J is TRBJ2-3 and V is TRBV6-4, with 7 bases matching TRBD2. Losses at the gene ends were 3 bases for V and 6 bases for J; bases not matched to a gene: 9. CDR1 and CDR2 from the germline V gene are MRHNA and SNTAGT. The CDR3 runs to 15 residues. CDR3 amino acids: CASSEKGRGSDTQYF. CDR3 nucleotides: TGTGCCAGCAGTGAAAAGGGGCGGGGGTCGGATACGCAGTATTTT.

This chain joins TRBV7-2 and TRBJ1-6; 8 positions agree with TRBD1. The CDR3 loop spans 13 amino acids. Germline V gives CDR1 SGHTA, CDR2 FQGNSA. The V and J ends lost 5 bases and 14 bases, in that order; junction bases with no gene match: 8. The CDR3 sequence: CASSTHPQGALHF. The CDR3 nucleotides read TGTGCCAGCAGCACCCATCCACAGGGGGCCCTCCACTTT.

The rearrangement uses TRBV7-9 and TRBJ2-7; 9 bases are shared with TRBD1. Trimming cost V 8 bases and J 3 bases; bases outside gene matches: 11. CDR1 SEHNR and CDR2 FQNEAQ come from the germline V gene (reference sequence). The CDR3 sequence is 15 residues long. The CDR3, as DNA: TGTGCCAGCGAGACCGGGACAGGGACAATCTACGAGCAGTACTTC. It yields the protein CASETGTGTIYEQYF.

The J gene is TRBJ2-5, the V gene TRBV11-2, with a tentative D call TRBD1 (6 bases). The germline CDR1 and CDR2 sequences are SGHAT and FQNNGV. V lost 1 base and J 5 bases, leaving 8 bases between the germline ends. This CDR3 contains 13 residues. CDR3 nucleotides: TGTGCCAGCAGCTTAGCAGGGGTTGAGACCCAGTACTTC. It translates to CASSLAGVETQYF.

The DNA of the CDR3 is TGCGCCAGCAGCTTGGGCGGGACAGGGGGCGGTGAAACCCAGTACTTC. Translating gives CASSLGGTGGGETQYF. The rearrangement links TRBV5-1 to TRBJ2-5, with 12 bases that match TRBD1. This CDR3 region has 16 residues. The germline gives CDR1 SGHRS, CDR2 YFSETQ. V lost 0 bases and J lost 8; bases outside the gene matches: 8.

The V and J genes are TRBV5-5 and TRBJ2-1; possibly TRBD2 for D (6 bases). V shed 1 base and J shed 8 bases, with 13 bases lying between them. The V gene's germline CDR1 is SGHKS and CDR2 YYEKEE (reference sequence). This CDR3 is 14 amino acids long. The CDR3 here is CASSLTGGSDEQFF. The CDR3 nucleotides read TGTGCCAGCAGCTTGACTGGGGGGTCGGATGAGCAGTTCTTC.

The J gene is TRBJ1-4, the V gene TRBV7-9, with D maybe TRBD1 (5 bases). Germline loops: CDR1 SEHNR, CDR2 FQNEAQ (reference sequence). The germline V and J ends were trimmed by 8 bases and 0 bases, with 10 bases remaining between them. This CDR3 has 14 residues. CDR3 protein: CASSYRPTNEKLFF. The DNA of the CDR3 is TGTGCCAGCTCCTACAGGCCAACTAATGAAAAACTGTTTTTT.